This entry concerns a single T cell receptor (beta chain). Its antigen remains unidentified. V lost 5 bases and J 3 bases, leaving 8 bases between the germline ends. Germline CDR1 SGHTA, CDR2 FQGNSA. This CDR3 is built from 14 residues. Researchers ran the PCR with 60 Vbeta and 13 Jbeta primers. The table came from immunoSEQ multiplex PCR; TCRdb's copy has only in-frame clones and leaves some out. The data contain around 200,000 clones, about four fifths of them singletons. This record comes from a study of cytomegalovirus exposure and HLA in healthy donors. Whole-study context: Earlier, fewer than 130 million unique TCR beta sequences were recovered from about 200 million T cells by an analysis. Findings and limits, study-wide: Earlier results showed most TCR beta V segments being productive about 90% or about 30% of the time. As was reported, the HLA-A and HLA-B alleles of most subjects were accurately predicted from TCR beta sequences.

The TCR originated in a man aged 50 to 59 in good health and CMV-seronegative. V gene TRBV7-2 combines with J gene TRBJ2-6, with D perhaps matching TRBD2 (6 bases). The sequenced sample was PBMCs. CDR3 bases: TGTGCCAGCAGCCGGGGGTATGGGGCCAACGTCCTGACTTTC. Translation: CASSRGYGANVLTF.